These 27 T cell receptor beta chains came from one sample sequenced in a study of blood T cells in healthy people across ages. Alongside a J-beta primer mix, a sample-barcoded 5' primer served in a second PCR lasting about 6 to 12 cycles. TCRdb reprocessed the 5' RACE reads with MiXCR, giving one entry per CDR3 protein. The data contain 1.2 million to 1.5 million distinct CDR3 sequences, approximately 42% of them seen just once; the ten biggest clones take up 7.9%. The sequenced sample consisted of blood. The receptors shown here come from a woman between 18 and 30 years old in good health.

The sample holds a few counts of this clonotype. DNA for the CDR3: TGTGCCAGCATAGGGGGGAGTGAGCAGTTCTTC. It yields the protein CASIGGSEQFF. This chain uses TRBV2 with TRBJ2-1; D could derive from TRBD1 or TRBD2 (6 bases each). Germline-derived CDR1 and CDR2 are SNHLY and FYNNEI. CDR3 length: 11 residues. V lost 7 bases and J lost 9, with 10 bases in between.

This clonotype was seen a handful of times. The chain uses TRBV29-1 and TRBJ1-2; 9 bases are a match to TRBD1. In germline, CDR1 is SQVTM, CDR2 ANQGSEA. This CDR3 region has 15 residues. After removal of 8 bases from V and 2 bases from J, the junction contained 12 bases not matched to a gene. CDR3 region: CSPRDREGANYGYTF. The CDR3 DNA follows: TGCAGCCCGAGGGACAGGGAAGGGGCCAACTATGGCTACACCTTC. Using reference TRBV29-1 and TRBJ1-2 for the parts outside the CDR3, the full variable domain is SAVISQKPSRDICQRGTSLTIQCQVDSQVTMMFWYRQQPGQSLTLIATANQGSEATYESGFVIDKFPISRPNLTFSTLTVSNMSPEDSSIYLCSPRDREGANYGYTFGSGTRLTVV.

CDR3 sequence: CASSTGTWGSADTQYF. The CDR3 DNA is TGTGCCAGCTCAACCGGGACTTGGGGGTCGGCAGATACGCAGTATTTT. This rearrangement joins TRBV18 to TRBJ2-3, with D possibly being TRBD2 (6 bases). CDR3 length equals 16 residues. From germline, CDR1 is KGHSH and CDR2 LQKENI. Trimming took 5 bases from V and 4 from J, leaving 19 bases between them.

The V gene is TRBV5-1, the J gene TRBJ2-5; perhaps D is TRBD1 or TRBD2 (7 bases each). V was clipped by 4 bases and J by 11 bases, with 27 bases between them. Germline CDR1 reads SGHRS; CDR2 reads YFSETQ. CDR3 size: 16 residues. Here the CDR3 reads CASSTAGQSSYNEQYF. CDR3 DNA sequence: TGCGCCAGCAGCACAGCGGGACAGAGCTCCTACAATGAGCAGTACTTC. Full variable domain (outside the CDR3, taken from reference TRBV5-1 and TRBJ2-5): KAGVTQTPRYLIKTRGQQVTLSCSPISGHRSVSWYQQTPGQGLQFLFEYFSETQRNKGNFPGRFSGRQFSNSRSEMNVSTLELGDSALYLCASSTAGQSSYNEQYFGPGTRLLVL.

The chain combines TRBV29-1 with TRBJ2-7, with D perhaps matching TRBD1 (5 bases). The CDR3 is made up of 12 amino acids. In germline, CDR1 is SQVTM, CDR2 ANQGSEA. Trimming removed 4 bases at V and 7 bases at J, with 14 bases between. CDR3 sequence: CSVGQGSGEQYF. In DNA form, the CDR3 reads TGCAGCGTTGGGCAGGGCTCCGGGGAGCAGTACTTC.

The CDR3 protein is CSATRPTGTGDTQYF. The CDR3 DNA reads as TGCAGTGCTACAAGGCCCACCGGGACGGGAGATACGCAGTATTTT. This sequence joins TRBV20-1 and TRBJ2-3; either TRBD1 or TRBD2 may supply D (5 bases each). The CDR3 runs to 15 residues. The ends were cut back, 4 bases at V and 5 bases at J, with 19 bases in the middle. The germline gives CDR1 DFQATT, CDR2 SNEGSKA (reference sequence).

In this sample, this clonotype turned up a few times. This CDR3 is CASSSGLAEWKQYF. Here the CDR3 DNA reads TGTGCCAGCAGCTCGGGACTAGCGGAATGGAAGCAGTACTTC. This rearrangement joins TRBV13 to TRBJ2-5; TRBD2 matches at 11 bases. V lost 4 bases to trimming and J lost 11 bases; unmatched junction nucleotides: 9. Germline CDR1 is PRHDT and CDR2 is FYEKMQ (reference sequence). The CDR3 has 14 amino acids.

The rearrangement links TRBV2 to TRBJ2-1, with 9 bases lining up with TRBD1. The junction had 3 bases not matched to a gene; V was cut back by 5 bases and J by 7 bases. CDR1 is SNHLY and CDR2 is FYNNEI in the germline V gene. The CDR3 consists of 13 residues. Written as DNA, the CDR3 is TGTGCCAGCAGTTGGACAGGGGCGAATGAGCAGTTCTTC. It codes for CASSWTGANEQFF.

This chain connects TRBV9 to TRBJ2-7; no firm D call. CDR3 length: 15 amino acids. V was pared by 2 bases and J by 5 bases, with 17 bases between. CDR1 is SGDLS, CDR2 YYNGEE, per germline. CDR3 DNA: TGTGCCAGCAGCGTCACCGGGTCCATAATCAACGAGCAGTACTTC. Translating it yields CASSVTGSIINEQYF.

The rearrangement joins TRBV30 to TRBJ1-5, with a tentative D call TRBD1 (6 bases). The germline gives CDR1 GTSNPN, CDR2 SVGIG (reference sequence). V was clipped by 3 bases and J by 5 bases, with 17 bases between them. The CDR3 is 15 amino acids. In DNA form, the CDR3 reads TGTGCCTGGAGGGATCGGGACAAAGCTTATCAGCCCCAGCATTTT. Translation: CAWRDRDKAYQPQHF.

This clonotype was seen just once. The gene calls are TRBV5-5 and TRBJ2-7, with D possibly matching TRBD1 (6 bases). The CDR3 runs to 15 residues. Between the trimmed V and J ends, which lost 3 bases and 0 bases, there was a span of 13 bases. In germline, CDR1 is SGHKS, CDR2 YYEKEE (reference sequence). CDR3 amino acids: CASSSDRFSSYEQYF. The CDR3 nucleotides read TGTGCCAGCAGCTCGGACAGATTTAGCTCCTACGAGCAGTACTTC.

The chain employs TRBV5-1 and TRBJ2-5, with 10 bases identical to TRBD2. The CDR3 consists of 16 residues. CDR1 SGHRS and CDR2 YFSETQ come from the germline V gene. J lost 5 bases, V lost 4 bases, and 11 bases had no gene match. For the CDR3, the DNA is TGCGCCAGCAGCCCCGGGACTAGCGCCCTGGGTGAGACCCAGTACTTC. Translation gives CASSPGTSALGETQYF.

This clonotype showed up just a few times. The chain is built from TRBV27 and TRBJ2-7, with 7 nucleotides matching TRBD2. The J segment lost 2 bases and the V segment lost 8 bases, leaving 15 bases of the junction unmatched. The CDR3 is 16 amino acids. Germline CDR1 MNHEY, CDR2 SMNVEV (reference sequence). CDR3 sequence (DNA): TGTGCCAGCTACTCCTCCGGGAGCGGGATTACCTACGAGCAGTACTTC. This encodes CASYSSGSGITYEQYF.

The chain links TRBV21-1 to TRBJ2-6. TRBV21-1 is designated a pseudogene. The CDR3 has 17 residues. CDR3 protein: CASSKSGTNSGANVLTF. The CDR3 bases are TGTGCCAGCAGCAAAAGTGGCACCAACTCTGGGGCCAACGTCCTGACTTTC.

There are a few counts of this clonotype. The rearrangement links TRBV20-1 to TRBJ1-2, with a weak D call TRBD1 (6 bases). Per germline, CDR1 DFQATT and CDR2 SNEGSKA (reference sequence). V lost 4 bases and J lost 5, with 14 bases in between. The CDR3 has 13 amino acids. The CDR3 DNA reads TGCAGTGCTACCCACGACAGGTTTTATGGCTACACCTTC. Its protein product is CSATHDRFYGYTF.

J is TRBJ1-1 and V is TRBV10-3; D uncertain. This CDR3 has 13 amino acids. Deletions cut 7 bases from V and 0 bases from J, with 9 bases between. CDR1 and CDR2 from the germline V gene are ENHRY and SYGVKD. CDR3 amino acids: CAIKGLMNTEAFF. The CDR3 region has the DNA TGTGCCATCAAGGGCTTAATGAACACTGAAGCTTTCTTT.

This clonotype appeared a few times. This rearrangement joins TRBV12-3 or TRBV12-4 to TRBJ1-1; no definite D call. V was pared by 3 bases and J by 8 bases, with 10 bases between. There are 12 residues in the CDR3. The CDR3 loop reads CASSFGRLEAFF. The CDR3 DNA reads TGTGCCAGCAGTTTCGGCAGGTTGGAAGCTTTCTTT.

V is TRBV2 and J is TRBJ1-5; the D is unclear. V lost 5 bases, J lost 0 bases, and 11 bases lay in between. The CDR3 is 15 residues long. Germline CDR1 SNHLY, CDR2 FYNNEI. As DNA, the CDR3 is TGTGCCAGCAGTATCCAGCACCATAGCAATCAGCCCCAGCATTTT. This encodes CASSIQHHSNQPQHF.

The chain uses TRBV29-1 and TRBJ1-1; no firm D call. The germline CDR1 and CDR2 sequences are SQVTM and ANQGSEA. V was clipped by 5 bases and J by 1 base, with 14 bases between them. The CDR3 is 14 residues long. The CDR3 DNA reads TGCAGCGTTACGACGTATTCGCAGAACACTGAAGCTTTCTTT. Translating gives CSVTTYSQNTEAFF.

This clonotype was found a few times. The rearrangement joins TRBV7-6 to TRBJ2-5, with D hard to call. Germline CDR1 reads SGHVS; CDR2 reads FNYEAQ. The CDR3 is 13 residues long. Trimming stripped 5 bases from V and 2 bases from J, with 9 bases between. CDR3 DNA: TGTGCCAGCAGCCCAAGATTTCAAGAGACCCAGTACTTC. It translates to CASSPRFQETQYF.

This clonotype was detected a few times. DNA for the CDR3: TGTGCCATCAGGGAGAACACCGGGGAGCTGTTTTTT. Translated, it gives CAIRENTGELFF. V is TRBV10-3 and J is TRBJ2-2; no reliable D call. V shed 6 bases and J shed 1 base, with 3 bases lying between them. CDR1 is ENHRY, CDR2 SYGVKD, per germline. The CDR3 consists of 12 residues.

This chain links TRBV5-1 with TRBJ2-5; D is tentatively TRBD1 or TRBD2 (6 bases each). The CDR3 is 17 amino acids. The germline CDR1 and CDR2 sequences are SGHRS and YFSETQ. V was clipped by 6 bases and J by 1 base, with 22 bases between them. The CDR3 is CASKSGRTAQSQETQYF. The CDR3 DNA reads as TGCGCCAGCAAAAGTGGGAGGACAGCCCAATCCCAAGAGACCCAGTACTTC.

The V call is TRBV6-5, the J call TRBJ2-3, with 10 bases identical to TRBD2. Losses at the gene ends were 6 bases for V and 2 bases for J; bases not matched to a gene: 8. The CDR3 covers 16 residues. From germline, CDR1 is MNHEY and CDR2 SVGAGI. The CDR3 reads CASSRELAGTTDTQYF. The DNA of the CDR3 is TGTGCCAGCAGCCGAGAACTAGCGGGGACCACAGATACGCAGTATTTT.

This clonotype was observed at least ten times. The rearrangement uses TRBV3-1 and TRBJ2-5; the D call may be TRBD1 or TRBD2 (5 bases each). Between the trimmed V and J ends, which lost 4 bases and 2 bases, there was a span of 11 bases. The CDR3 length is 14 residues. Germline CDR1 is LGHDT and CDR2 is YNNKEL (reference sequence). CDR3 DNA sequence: TGTGCCAGCAGCCGGGGGACGGTACAAGAGACCCAGTACTTC. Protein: CASSRGTVQETQYF.

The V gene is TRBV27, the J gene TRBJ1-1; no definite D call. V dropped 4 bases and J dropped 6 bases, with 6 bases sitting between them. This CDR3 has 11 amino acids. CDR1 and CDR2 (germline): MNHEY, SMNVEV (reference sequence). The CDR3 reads CASSSPAEAFF. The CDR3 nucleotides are TGTGCCAGCAGTTCCCCAGCTGAAGCTTTCTTT.

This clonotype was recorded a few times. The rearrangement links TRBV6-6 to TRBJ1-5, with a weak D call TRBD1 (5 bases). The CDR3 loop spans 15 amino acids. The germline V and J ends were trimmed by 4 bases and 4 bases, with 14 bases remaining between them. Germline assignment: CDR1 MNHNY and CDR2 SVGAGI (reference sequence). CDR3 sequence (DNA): TGTGCCAGCAGTTTCTCATTAGACAGTAATCAGCCCCAGCATTTT. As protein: CASSFSLDSNQPQHF.

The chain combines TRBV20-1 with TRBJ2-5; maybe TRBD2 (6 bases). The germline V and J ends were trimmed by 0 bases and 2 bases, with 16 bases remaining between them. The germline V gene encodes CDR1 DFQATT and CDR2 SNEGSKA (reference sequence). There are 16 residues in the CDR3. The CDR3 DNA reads TGCAGTGCTAGAGATCCCATTGGAGGGGTACAAGAGACCCAGTACTTC. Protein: CSARDPIGGVQETQYF.